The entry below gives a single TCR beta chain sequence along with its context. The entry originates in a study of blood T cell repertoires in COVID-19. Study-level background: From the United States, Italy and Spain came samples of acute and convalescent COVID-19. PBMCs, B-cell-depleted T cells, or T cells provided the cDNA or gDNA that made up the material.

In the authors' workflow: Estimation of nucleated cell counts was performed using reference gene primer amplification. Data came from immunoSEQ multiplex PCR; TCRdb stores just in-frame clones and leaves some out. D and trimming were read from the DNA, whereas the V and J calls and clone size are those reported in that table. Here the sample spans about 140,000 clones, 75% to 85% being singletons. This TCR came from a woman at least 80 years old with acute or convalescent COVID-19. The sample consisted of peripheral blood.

The CDR3 spells CASRRGRSYEQYF. Here the CDR3 DNA reads TGTGCCAGCAGGAGGGGGCGGTCCTACGAGCAGTACTTC. J is TRBJ2-7 and V is TRBV2; 7 bases align to TRBD1. CDR1 and CDR2 from the germline V gene are SNHLY and FYNNEI. V trimming: 6 bases; J trimming: 1 base; junction bases outside the gene matches: 3. This CDR3 is 13 amino acids long.